This section outlines one TCR beta chain sequence together with its context. The data stem from a study of OX40 agonist ivuxolimab in advanced cancers. V lost 3 bases and J lost 8; bases outside the gene matches: 10. The germline CDR1 and CDR2 sequences are SGDLS and YYNGEE. The CDR3 is 16 residues long. Only in-frame clones appear in the TCRdb table, and some are missing; sequencing was by immunoSEQ multiplex PCR. The data hold approximately 35,000 clones, with approximately 80% observed a single time. The chain uses TRBV9 and TRBJ2-1, with 11 nucleotides matching TRBD2. The sample was CD4+ or CD8+ T cells sorted from blood, taken in a trial of the OX40 agonist ivuxolimab. The origin of this receptor is an adult with an advanced solid tumor such as melanoma, head and neck, liver or kidney cancer. Here the CDR3 reads CASSERRLAGNHEQFF. DNA of the CDR3: TGTGCCAGCAGCGAGAGGAGACTAGCGGGGAATCATGAGCAGTTCTTC.